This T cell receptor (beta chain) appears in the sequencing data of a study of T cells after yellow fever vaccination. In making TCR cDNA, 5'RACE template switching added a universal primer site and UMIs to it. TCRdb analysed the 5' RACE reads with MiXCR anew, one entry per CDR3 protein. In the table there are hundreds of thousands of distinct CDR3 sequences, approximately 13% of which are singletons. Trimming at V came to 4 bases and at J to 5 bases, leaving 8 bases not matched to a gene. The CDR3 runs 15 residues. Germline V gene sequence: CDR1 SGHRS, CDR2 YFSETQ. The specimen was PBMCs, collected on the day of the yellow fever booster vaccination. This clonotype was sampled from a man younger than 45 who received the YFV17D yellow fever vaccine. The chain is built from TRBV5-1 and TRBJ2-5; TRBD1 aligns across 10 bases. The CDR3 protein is CASSTPGTGVETQYF. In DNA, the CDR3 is TGCGCCAGCAGCACCCCCGGGACAGGGGTTGAGACCCAGTACTTC.